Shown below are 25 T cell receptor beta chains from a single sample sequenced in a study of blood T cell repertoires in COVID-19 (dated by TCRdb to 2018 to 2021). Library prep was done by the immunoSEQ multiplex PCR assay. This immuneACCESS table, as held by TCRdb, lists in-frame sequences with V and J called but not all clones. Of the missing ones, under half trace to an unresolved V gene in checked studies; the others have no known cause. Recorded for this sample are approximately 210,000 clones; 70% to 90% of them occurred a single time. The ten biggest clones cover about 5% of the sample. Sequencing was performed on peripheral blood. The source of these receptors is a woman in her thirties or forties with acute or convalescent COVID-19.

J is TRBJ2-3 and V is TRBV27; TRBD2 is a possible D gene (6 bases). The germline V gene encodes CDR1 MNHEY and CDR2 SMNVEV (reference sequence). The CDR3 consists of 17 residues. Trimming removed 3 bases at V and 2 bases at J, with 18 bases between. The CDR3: CASSLTLAYAATDTQYF. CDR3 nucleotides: TGTGCCAGCAGTTTGACTCTAGCGTATGCCGCCACAGATACGCAGTATTTT.

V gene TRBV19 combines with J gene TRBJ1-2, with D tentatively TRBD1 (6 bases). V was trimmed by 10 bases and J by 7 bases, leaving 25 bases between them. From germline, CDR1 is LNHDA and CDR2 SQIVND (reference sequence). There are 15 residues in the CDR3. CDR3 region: CATRRGTLMTAGYTF. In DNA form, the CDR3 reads TGTGCCACTAGGAGGGGGACGCTGATGACGGCTGGCTACACCTTC.

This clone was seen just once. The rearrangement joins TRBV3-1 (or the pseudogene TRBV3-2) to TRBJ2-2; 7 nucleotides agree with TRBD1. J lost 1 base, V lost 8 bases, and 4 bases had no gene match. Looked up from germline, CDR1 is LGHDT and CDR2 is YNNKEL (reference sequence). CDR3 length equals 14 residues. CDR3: CASRQGLNTGELFF. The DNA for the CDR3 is TGTGCCAGCCGACAGGGATTGAACACCGGGGAGCTGTTTTTT.

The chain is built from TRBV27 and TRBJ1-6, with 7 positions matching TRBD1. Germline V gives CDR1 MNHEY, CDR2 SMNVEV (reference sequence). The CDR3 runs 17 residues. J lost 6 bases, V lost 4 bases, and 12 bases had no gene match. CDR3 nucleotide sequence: TGTGCCAGCAGTTCCATAGCGACGACAGGGTTTAATTCACCCCTCCACTTT. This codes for CASSSIATTGFNSPLHF.

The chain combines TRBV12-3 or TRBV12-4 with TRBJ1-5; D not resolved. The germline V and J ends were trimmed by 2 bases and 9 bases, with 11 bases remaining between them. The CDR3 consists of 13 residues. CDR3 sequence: CASSLTRTRPQHF. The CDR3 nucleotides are TGTGCCAGCAGTTTAACCAGAACCCGGCCCCAGCATTTT.

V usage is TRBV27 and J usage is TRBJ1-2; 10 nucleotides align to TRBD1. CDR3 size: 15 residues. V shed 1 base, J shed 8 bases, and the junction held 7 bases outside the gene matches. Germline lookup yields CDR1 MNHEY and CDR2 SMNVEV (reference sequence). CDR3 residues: CASSLYLGTGDGYTF. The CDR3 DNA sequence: TGTGCCAGCAGTTTATATCTCGGGACAGGGGACGGCTACACCTTC.

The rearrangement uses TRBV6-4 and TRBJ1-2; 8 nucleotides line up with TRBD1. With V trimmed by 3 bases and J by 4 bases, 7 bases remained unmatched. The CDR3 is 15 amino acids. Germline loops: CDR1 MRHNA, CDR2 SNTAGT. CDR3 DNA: TGTGCCAGCAGTGATACGGGACAGGCTCTCTATGGCTACACCTTC. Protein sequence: CASSDTGQALYGYTF.

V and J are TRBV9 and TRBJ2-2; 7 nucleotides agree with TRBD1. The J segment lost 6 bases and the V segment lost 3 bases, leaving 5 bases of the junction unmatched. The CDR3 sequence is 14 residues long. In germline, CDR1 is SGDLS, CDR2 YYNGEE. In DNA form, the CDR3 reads TGTGCCAGCAGCGGACAGGGCTGGTCCGGGGAGCTGTTTTTT. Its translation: CASSGQGWSGELFF. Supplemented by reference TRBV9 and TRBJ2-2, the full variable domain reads DSGVTQTPKHLITATGQRVTLRCSPRSGDLSVYWYQQSLDQGLQFLIQYYNGEERAKGNILERFSAQQFPDLHSELNLSSLELGDSALYFCASSGQGWSGELFFGEGSRLTVL.

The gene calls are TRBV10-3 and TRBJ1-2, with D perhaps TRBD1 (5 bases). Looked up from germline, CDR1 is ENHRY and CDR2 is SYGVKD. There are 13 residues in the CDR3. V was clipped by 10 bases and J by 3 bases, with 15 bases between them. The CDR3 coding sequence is TGTGCCACGGGGGGACGCCAGGACTATGGCTACACCTTC. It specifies CATGGRQDYGYTF.

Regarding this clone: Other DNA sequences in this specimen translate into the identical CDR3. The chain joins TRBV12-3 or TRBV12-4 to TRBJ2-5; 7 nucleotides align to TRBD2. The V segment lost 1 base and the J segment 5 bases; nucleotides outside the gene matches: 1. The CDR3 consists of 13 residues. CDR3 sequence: CASSLVGGETQYF. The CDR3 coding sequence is TGTGCCAGCAGTTTAGTCGGGGGGGAGACCCAGTACTTC.

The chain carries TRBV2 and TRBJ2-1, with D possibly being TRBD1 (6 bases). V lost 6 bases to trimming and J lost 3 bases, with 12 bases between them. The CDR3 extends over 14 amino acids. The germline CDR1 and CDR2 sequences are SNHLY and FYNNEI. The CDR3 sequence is CASRPGHNYNEQFF. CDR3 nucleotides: TGTGCCAGCAGACCGGGACACAACTACAATGAGCAGTTCTTC.

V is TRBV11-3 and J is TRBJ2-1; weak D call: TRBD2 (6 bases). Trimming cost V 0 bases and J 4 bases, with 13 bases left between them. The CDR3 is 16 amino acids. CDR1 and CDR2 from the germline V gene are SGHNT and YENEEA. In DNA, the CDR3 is TGTGCCAGCAGCTTAGATGGGACTCCAGGATACAATGAGCAGTTCTTC. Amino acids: CASSLDGTPGYNEQFF. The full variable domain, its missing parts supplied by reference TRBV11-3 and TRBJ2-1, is EAGVVQSPRYKIIEKKQPVAFWCNPISGHNTLYWYLQNLGQGPELLIRYENEEAVDDSQLPKDRFSAERLKGVDSTLKIQPAELGDSAVYLCASSLDGTPGYNEQFFGPGTRLTVL.

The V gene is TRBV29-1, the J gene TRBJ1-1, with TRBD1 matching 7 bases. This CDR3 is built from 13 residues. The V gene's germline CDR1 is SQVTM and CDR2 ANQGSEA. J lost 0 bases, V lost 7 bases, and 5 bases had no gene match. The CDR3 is CSAKTGLNTEAFF. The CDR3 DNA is TGCAGCGCCAAGACAGGGTTGAACACTGAAGCTTTCTTT.

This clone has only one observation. The CDR3 coding sequence is TGCGCCAGCAGCCAAATAACAGGGGGCGGTGAAAAACTGTTTTTT. This gives the protein CASSQITGGGEKLFF. This sequence joins TRBV4-1 and TRBJ1-4, with TRBD1 identical over 9 bases. The CDR3 has 15 amino acids. Per the germline V gene, CDR1 is MGHRA and CDR2 is YSYEKL. V was clipped by 2 bases and J by 7 bases; unmatched bases: 5.

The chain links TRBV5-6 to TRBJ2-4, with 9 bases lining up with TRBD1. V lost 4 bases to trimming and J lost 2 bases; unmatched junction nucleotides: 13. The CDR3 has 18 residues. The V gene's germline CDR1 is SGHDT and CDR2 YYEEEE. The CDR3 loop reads CASSPSPTGGRSKNIQYF. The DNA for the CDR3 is TGTGCCAGCAGCCCGTCCCCCACAGGGGGCAGGTCCAAAAACATTCAGTACTTC.

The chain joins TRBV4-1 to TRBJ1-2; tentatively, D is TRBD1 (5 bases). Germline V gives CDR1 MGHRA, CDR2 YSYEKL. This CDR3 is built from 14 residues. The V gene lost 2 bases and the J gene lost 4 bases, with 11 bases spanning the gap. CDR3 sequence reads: CASSQSIDSYGYTF. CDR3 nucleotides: TGCGCCAGCAGCCAATCCATAGACAGCTATGGCTACACCTTC.

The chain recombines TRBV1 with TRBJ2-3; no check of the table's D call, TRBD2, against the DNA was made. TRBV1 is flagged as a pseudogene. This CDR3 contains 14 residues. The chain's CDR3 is CTSSQELSGNTQYF. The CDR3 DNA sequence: TGCACCAGCAGCCAAGAACTCAGCGGAAATACGCAGTATTTT.

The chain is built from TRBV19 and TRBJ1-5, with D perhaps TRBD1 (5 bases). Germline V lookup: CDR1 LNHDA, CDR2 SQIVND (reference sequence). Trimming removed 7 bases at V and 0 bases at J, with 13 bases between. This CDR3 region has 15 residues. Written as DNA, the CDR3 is TGTGCCAGTACCCAGGGCAGATATAGCAATCAGCCCCAGCATTTT. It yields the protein CASTQGRYSNQPQHF.

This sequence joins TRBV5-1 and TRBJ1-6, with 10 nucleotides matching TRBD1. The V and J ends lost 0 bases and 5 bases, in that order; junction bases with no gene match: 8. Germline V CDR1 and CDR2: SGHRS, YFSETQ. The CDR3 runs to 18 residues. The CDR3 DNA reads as TGCGCCAGCAGCTTGGTCGGTGGGGACAGGGGAAATAATTCACCCCTCCACTTT. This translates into CASSLVGGDRGNNSPLHF.

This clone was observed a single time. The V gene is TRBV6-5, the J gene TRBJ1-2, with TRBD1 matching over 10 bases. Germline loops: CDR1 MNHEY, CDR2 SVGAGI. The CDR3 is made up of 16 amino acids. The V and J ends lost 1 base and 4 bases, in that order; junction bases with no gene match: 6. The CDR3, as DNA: TGTGCCAGCAGTTACTTGCGACAGGGGGCAGCCTATGGCTACACCTTC. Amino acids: CASSYLRQGAAYGYTF.

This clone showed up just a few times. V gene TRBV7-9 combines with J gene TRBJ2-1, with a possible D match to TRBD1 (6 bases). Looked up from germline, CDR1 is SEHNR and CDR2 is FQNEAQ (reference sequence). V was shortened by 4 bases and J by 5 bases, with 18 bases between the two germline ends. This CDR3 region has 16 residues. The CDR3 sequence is CASSYRRDKPDNEQFF. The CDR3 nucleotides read TGTGCCAGCAGCTATCGCCGGGACAAACCGGACAATGAGCAGTTCTTC.

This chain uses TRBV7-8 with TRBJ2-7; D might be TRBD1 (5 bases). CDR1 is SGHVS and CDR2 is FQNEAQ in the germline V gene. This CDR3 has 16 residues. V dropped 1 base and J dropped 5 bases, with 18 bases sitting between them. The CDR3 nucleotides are TGTGCCAGCAGCTTAGGACCGGTCCTCAGGGCGGACGAGCAGTACGTC. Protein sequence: CASSLGPVLRADEQYV.

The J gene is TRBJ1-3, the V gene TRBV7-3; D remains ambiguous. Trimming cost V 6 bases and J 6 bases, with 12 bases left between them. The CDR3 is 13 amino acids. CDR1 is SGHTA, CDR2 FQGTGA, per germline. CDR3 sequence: CASRNLQENTIYF. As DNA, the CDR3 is TGTGCCAGCAGGAACCTTCAGGAAAACACCATATATTTT.

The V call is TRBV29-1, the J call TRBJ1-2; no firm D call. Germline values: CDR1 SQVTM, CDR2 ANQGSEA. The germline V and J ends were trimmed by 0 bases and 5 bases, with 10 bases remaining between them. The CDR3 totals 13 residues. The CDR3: CSVEDRNSYGYTF. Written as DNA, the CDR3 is TGCAGCGTTGAAGATCGAAACAGTTATGGCTACACCTTC.

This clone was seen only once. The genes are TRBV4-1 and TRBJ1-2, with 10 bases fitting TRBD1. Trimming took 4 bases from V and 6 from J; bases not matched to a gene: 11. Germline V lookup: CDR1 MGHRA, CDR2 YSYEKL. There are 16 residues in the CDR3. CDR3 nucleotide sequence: TGCGCCAGCAGCCGCAACTGGGACAGGGGATCGGATGGCTACACCTTC. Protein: CASSRNWDRGSDGYTF.